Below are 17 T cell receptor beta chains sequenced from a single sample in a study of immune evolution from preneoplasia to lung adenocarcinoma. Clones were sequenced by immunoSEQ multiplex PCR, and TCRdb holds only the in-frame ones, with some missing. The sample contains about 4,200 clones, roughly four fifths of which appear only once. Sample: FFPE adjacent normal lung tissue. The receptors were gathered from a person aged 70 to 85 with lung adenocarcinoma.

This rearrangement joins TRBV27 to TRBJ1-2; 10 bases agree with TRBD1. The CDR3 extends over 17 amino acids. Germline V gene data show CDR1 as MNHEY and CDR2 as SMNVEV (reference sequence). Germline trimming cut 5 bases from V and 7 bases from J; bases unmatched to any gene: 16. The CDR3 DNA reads TGTGCCAGCAGTGACCGGGACAGGGGTGTTACCTATGGTGGCTACACCTTC. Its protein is CASSDRDRGVTYGGYTF.

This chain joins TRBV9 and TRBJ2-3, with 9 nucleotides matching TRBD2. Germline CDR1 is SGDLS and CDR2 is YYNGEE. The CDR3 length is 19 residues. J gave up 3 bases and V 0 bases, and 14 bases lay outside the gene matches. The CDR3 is CASSVGAGAGGPSTDTQYF. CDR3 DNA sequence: TGTGCCAGCAGCGTAGGGGCAGGGGCGGGAGGGCCCTCAACAGATACGCAGTATTTT.

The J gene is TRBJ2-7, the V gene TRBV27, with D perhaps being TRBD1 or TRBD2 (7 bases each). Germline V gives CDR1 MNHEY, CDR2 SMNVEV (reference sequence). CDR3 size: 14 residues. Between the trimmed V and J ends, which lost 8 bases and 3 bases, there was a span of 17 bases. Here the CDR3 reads CASSSGTEHYEQYF. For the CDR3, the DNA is TGTGCCAGCTCCAGCGGGACAGAACACTACGAGCAGTACTTC.

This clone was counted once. This CDR3 is CASSPLAGNPTGELFF. The CDR3 DNA is TGTGCCAGCAGTCCACTAGCGGGAAACCCCACGGGGGAGCTGTTTTTT. The chain uses TRBV2 and TRBJ2-2; the match to TRBD2 covers 10 bases. This CDR3 has 16 amino acids. The germline CDR1 and CDR2 sequences are SNHLY and FYNNEI. Losses at the gene ends were 5 bases for V and 8 bases for J; bases not matched to a gene: 11.

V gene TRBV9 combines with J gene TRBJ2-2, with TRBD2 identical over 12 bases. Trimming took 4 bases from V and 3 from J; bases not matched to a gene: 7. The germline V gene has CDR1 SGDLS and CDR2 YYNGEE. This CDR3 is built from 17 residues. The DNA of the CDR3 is TGTGCCAGCAGCTATGGACTAGCGGGATCCTACACCGGGGAGCTGTTTTTT. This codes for CASSYGLAGSYTGELFF.

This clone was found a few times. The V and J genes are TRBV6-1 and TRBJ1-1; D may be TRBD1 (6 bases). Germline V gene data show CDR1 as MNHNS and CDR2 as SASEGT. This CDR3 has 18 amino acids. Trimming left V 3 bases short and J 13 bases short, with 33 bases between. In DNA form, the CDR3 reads TGTGCCAGCAGTGACGCCCCCAATGAGGGGATCTCGGGACAAAAAGGTTTCTTT. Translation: CASSDAPNEGISGQKGFF.

The CDR3 DNA reads TGTGCCATCAGTGGAAACCGGGACAGTCCCATCTCAACGTACTTC. This translates into CAISGNRDSPISTYF. V and J are TRBV10-3 and TRBJ2-7; 7 bases fit TRBD1. This CDR3 has 15 residues. V gave up 4 bases and J gave up 12 bases; unmatched junction bases: 18. In germline, CDR1 is ENHRY, CDR2 SYGVKD.

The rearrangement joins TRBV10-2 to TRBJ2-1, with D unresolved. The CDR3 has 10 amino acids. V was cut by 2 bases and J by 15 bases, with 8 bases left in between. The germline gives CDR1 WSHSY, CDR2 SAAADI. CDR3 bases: TGCGCCAGCAGTGAGGTTGAGTGGTTCTTC. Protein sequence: CASSEVEWFF.

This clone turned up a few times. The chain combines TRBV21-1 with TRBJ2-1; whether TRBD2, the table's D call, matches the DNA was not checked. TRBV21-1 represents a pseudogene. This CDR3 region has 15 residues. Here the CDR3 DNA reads TGTGCCAGCAGTCCCCTAGCGGCCCTCTACAATGAGCAGTTCTTC. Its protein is CASSPLAALYNEQFF.

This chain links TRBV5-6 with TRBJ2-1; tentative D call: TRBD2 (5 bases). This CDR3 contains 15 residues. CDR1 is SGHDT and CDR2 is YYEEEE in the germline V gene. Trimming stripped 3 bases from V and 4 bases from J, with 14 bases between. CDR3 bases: TGTGCCAGCAGCTCCATTTACTCGGGATACAATGAGCAGTTCTTC. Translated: CASSSIYSGYNEQFF.

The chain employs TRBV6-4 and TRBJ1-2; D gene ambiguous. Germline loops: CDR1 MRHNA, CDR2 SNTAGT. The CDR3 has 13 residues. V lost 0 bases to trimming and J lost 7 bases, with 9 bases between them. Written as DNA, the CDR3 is TGTGCCAGCAGTGACTCGTTGCGGGGTGGCTACACCTTC. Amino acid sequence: CASSDSLRGGYTF.

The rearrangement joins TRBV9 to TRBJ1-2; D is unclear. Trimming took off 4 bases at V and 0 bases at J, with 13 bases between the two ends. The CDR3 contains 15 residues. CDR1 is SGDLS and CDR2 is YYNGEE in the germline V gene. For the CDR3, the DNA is TGTGCCAGCAGCACCCAGATGGAGCCTAACTATGGCTACACCTTC. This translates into CASSTQMEPNYGYTF.

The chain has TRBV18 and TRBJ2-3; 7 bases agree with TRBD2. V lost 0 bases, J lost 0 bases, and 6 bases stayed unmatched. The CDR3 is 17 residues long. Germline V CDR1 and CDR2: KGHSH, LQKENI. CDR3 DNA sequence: TGTGCCAGCTCACCACCCAGAGCGGGACCGAGCACAGATACGCAGTATTTT. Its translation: CASSPPRAGPSTDTQYF.

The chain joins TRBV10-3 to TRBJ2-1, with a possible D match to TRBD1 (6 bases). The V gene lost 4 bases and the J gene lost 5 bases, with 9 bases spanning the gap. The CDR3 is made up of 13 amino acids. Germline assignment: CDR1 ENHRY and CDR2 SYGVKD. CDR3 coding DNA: TGTGCCATCAGTGCCCGGACAGACAATGAGCAGTTCTTC. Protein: CAISARTDNEQFF.

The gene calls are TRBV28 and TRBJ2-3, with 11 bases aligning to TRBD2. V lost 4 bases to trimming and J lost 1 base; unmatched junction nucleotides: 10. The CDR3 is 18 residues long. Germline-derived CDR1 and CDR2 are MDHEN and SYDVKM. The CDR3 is CASSSLTSGSIRTDTQYF. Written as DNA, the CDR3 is TGTGCCAGCAGTTCTTTAACTAGCGGGAGTATCCGCACAGATACGCAGTATTTT.

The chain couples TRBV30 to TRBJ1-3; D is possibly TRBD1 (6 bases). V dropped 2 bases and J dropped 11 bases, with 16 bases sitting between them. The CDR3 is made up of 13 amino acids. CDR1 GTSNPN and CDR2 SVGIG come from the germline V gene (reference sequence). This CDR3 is CAWSSLRGGSIYF. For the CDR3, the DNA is TGTGCCTGGAGTAGTCTTAGGGGGGGATCCATATATTTT.

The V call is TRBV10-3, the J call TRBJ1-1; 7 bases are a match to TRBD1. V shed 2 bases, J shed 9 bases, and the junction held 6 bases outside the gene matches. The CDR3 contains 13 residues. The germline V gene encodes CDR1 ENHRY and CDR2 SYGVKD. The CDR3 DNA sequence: TGTGCCATCAGTGAGCGGGACAGAGCAAAAGCTTTCTTT. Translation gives CAISERDRAKAFF.